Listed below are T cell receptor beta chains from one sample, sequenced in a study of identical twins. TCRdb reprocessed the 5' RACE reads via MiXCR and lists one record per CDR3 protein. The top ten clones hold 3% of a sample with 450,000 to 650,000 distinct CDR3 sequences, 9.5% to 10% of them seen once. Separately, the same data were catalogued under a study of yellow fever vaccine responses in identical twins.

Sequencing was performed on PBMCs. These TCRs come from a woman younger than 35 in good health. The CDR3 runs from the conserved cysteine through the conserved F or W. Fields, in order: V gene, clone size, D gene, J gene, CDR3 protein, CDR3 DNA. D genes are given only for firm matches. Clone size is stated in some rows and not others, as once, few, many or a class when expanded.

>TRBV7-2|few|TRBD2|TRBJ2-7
CASSLAPSGGLEQYF
TGTGCCAGCAGCTTAGCGCCTAGCGGGGGACTCGAGCAGTACTTC
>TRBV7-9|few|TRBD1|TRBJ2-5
CASSLVGQGETQYF
TGTGCCAGCAGCTTAGTGGGACAGGGAGAGACCCAGTACTTC
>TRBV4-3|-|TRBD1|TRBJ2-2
CASSQDQPTGDGTGELFF
TGCGCCAGCAGCCAAGATCAGCCGACAGGGGACGGCACCGGGGAGCTGTTTTTT
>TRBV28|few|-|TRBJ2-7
CASSTETAAELYGQYF
TGTGCCAGCAGTACCGAGACAGCCGCAGAATTGTATGGGCAGTACTTC
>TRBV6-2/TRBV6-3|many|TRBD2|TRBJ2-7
CASSLLAGVSEQYF
TGTGCCAGCAGCCTGCTAGCGGGAGTGTCCGAGCAGTACTTC
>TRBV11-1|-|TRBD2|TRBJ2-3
CASSLQTSGNSLWGTDTQYF
TGTGCCAGCAGCTTACAAACTAGCGGGAATTCGCTGTGGGGGACAGATACGCAGTATTTT
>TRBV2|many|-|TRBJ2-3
CASGGWGTPSSTDTQYF
TGTGCCAGCGGTGGCTGGGGGACACCTTCTAGCACAGATACGCAGTATTTT
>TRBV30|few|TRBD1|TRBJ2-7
CAWSTTGAYEQYF
TGTGCCTGGAGTACGACAGGGGCGTACGAGCAGTACTTC
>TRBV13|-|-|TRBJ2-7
CASSTRRAGEQYF
TGTGCCAGCAGCACACGGCGGGCTGGCGAGCAGTACTTC
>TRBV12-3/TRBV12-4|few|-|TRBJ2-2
CASSLRDSTGELFF
TGTGCCAGCAGTTTACGGGACTCGACCGGGGAGCTGTTTTTT
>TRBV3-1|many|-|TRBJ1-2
CASSQGPGNYGYTF
TGTGCCAGCAGCCAAGGACCCGGTAACTATGGCTACACCTTC
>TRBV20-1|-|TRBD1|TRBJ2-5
CSARDHRGEETQYF
TGCAGTGCTAGGGACCACAGGGGAGAAGAGACCCAGTACTTC
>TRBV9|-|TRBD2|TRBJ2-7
CASSAEGTSFYEQYF
TGTGCCAGCAGCGCTGAAGGGACTAGCTTCTACGAGCAGTACTTC
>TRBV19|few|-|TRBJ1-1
CASSSTMNTEAFF
TGTGCCAGTAGTAGCACGATGAACACTGAAGCTTTCTTT
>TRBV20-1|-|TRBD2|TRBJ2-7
CSARDRKTSGVSYEQYF
TGCAGTGCTAGAGATCGAAAGACTAGCGGGGTCTCCTACGAGCAGTACTTC
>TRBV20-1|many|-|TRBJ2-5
CSASLGSEETQYF
TGCAGTGCTAGCCTTGGATCCGAAGAGACCCAGTACTTC
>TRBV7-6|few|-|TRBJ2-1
CASSPTGTLNPSSYNEQFF
TGTGCCAGCAGTCCCACCGGGACACTGAATCCTAGCTCCTACAATGAGCAGTTCTTC
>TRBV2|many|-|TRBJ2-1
CASSVLFQQSYNEQFF
TGTGCCAGCAGTGTCCTGTTTCAGCAATCCTACAATGAGCAGTTCTTC
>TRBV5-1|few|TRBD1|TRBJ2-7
CASQAETGGSSYEQYF
TGCGCCAGCCAAGCCGAGACAGGGGGGAGCTCCTACGAGCAGTACTTC
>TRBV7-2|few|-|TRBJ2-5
CASSFAGTETQYF
TGTGCCAGCAGCTTCGCGGGGACGGAGACCCAGTACTTC
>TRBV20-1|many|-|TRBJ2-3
CSADLKTDTQYF
TGCAGTGCCGATCTAAAGACAGATACGCAGTATTTT
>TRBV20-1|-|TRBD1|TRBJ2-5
CSAPEGAKETQYF
TGCAGTGCCCCCGAGGGGGCCAAAGAGACCCAGTACTTC
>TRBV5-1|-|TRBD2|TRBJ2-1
CASSPGLAGVKEQFF
TGCGCCAGCAGCCCCGGACTAGCGGGAGTAAAAGAGCAGTTCTTC
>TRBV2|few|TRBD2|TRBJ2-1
CASNSGTYNEQFF
TGTGCCAGCAATAGCGGGACCTACAATGAGCAGTTCTTC
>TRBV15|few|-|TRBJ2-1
CATSSPSANWGGEQFF
TGTGCCACCAGCAGCCCCTCCGCTAATTGGGGAGGTGAGCAGTTCTTC
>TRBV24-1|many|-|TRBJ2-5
CATSDFGYQETQYF
TGTGCCACCAGTGATTTCGGGTACCAAGAGACCCAGTACTTC
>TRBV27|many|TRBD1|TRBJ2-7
CASRDRGTTYEQYF
TGTGCCAGCAGGGACAGGGGCACTACCTACGAGCAGTACTTC
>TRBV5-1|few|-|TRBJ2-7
CASSLGASSGYEQYF
TGCGCCAGCAGCTTGGGGGCCTCCTCGGGGTACGAGCAGTACTTC
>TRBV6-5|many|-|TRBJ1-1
CASRQVNTEAFF
TGTGCCAGCAGGCAGGTGAACACTGAAGCTTTCTTT
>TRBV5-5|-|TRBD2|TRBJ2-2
CASSQGLAGAFGELFF
TGTGCCAGCAGCCAGGGACTAGCGGGAGCATTCGGGGAGCTGTTTTTT
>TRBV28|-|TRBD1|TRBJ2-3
CASTRTGDTDTQYF
TGTGCCAGCACCCGGACAGGGGACACAGATACGCAGTATTTT
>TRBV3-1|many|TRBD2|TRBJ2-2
CASSHSGAAGELFF
TGTGCCAGCAGCCACAGCGGGGCGGCCGGGGAGCTGTTTTTT